The rows below give T cell receptor beta chains drawn from one sample of a study of beta chain features in type 1 diabetes. Only in-frame clones appear in the TCRdb table, and some are missing; sequencing was by immunoSEQ multiplex PCR. The repertoire holds about 350,000 clones, with 20% as singletons. Input material: naive CD4+ T cells from blood. The receptors come from a woman aged 18-35 years in good health. Both conserved end residues are part of each CDR3. The order of the fields is J gene, clone size, V gene, CDR3 protein. Only part of the rows carry a size: once, few, many, or a class if the clone is expanded.

J gene: TRBJ2-2
clone size: few
V gene: TRBV30
CDR3 protein: CAWRFGAGNTGELFF

J gene: TRBJ2-7
clone size: NA
V gene: TRBV5-6
CDR3 protein: CASSLALDRGMATQQYF

J gene: TRBJ1-1
clone size: NA
V gene: TRBV30
CDR3 protein: CAWNLGTGGTEAFF

J gene: TRBJ1-1
clone size: NA
V gene: TRBV9
CDR3 protein: CASSVLPGQGASAFF

J gene: TRBJ2-6
clone size: NA
V gene: TRBV4-1
CDR3 protein: CASSRGQAYSGANVLTF

J gene: TRBJ2-1
clone size: few
V gene: TRBV11-2
CDR3 protein: CASSSTYNEQFF

J gene: TRBJ2-3
clone size: NA
V gene: TRBV7-2
CDR3 protein: CASSRTGGYPPDTQYF

J gene: TRBJ2-5
clone size: few
V gene: TRBV5-6
CDR3 protein: CASSLAGGSQETQYF

J gene: TRBJ1-4
clone size: NA
V gene: TRBV7-9
CDR3 protein: CASSLAEGGGRNEKLFF

J gene: TRBJ1-1
clone size: few
V gene: TRBV29-1
CDR3 protein: CSGSRTTNTEAFF

J gene: TRBJ1-1
clone size: few
V gene: TRBV4-3
CDR3 protein: CASSQETVGTEAFF

J gene: TRBJ2-3
clone size: few
V gene: TRBV15
CDR3 protein: CATSRSGSSTDTQYF

J gene: TRBJ1-1
clone size: NA
V gene: TRBV29-1
CDR3 protein: CSVAGRLMNTEAFF

J gene: TRBJ1-5
clone size: NA
V gene: TRBV18
CDR3 protein: CASSPEETGGHPQHF

J gene: TRBJ2-3
clone size: few
V gene: TRBV30
CDR3 protein: CAWNGRGTDTQYF

J gene: TRBJ2-1
clone size: NA
V gene: TRBV30
CDR3 protein: CAWTERGGQFF

J gene: TRBJ2-1
clone size: NA
V gene: TRBV30
CDR3 protein: CAWSLHYNEQFF

J gene: TRBJ2-7
clone size: NA
V gene: TRBV30
CDR3 protein: CAWSGRLARGYEQYF

J gene: TRBJ1-1
clone size: NA
V gene: TRBV5-1
CDR3 protein: CASSVRGGEAFF

J gene: TRBJ2-1
clone size: few
V gene: TRBV30
CDR3 protein: CAWRGQGSYNEQFF

J gene: TRBJ1-6
clone size: NA
V gene: TRBV25-1
CDR3 protein: CASSPATGWASPLHF

J gene: TRBJ1-1
clone size: few
V gene: TRBV2
CDR3 protein: CASSDYTEAFF

J gene: TRBJ2-5
clone size: few
V gene: TRBV9
CDR3 protein: CASSGRGETQYF

J gene: TRBJ1-6
clone size: few
V gene: TRBV6-6
CDR3 protein: CASSTGTGPSPLHF

J gene: TRBJ2-1
clone size: few
V gene: TRBV5-4
CDR3 protein: CASSLGGPNEQFF

J gene: TRBJ1-1
clone size: NA
V gene: TRBV30
CDR3 protein: CAWSGDRDTEAFF

J gene: TRBJ2-7
clone size: few
V gene: TRBV18
CDR3 protein: CASSSGTGTSYEQYF

J gene: TRBJ1-2
clone size: NA
V gene: TRBV25-1
CDR3 protein: CASSQGTANYGYTF

J gene: TRBJ1-5
clone size: NA
V gene: TRBV6-5
CDR3 protein: CASSRTYNQPQHF

J gene: TRBJ1-3
clone size: few
V gene: TRBV6-5
CDR3 protein: CASSYDRGNTIYF

J gene: TRBJ1-5
clone size: few
V gene: TRBV7-3
CDR3 protein: CASSLGQGPSNQPQHF

J gene: TRBJ2-1
clone size: few
V gene: TRBV29-1
CDR3 protein: CSVEGLNNEQFF

J gene: TRBJ1-5
clone size: NA
V gene: TRBV7-2
CDR3 protein: CASSRTGYQPQHF

J gene: TRBJ2-5
clone size: few
V gene: TRBV30
CDR3 protein: CAWRTPQETQYF

J gene: TRBJ2-7
clone size: few
V gene: TRBV7-6
CDR3 protein: CASSSRPGIDEQYF

J gene: TRBJ2-5
clone size: NA
V gene: TRBV5-1
CDR3 protein: CASSLGTAGGEETQYF

J gene: TRBJ2-7
clone size: few
V gene: TRBV7-9
CDR3 protein: CASSSRTGPLLEQYF

J gene: TRBJ1-1
clone size: NA
V gene: TRBV7-9
CDR3 protein: CASSEDRGITLNTEAFF

J gene: TRBJ2-3
clone size: NA
V gene: TRBV4-1
CDR3 protein: CASSQDRRDRGTDTQYF

J gene: TRBJ2-7
clone size: few
V gene: TRBV29-1
CDR3 protein: CSVEGLAGRTSEQYF

J gene: TRBJ2-7
clone size: few
V gene: TRBV6-6
CDR3 protein: CASSYSQGFGYEQYF

J gene: TRBJ2-7
clone size: few
V gene: TRBV6-5
CDR3 protein: CASSYSGTGFEQYF

J gene: TRBJ2-7
clone size: NA
V gene: TRBV5-1
CDR3 protein: CASSLGSGNVYEQYF

J gene: TRBJ2-7
clone size: NA
V gene: TRBV20-1
CDR3 protein: CSASQGYEQYF

J gene: TRBJ1-1
clone size: few
V gene: TRBV11-2
CDR3 protein: CASSFRGTNTEAFF

J gene: TRBJ2-7
clone size: NA
V gene: TRBV7-9
CDR3 protein: CASSLGQKTYEQYF

J gene: TRBJ2-7
clone size: NA
V gene: TRBV18
CDR3 protein: CASSPSGAGVEQYF